Below are 9 T cell receptor beta chains sequenced from a single sample in a study of a mutant IDH1 vaccine in newly diagnosed glioma. Regarding time point: week 23, last vaccination. Every vaccine dose comprised 300 ug of mutant IDH1 20-mer peptide plus topical imiquimod. Assay used: immunoSEQ multiplex PCR; TCRdb lists only in-frame clones, some missing. The sample has some 42,000 clones; around 76% are singletons. No cognate antigen is known for these TCRs. The starting material was PBMCs, obtained from a glioma patient whose treatment included an IDH1 peptide vaccine. These receptors originate from a man between 50 and 59 years old with glioma.

V usage is TRBV5-6 and J usage is TRBJ2-3; 7 bases map to TRBD2. V lost 6 bases, J lost 2 bases, and 12 bases stayed unmatched. Germline V gene lookup returns CDR1 SGHDT and CDR2 YYEEEE. This CDR3 comprises 16 residues. CDR3 sequence (DNA): TGTGCCAGCACCAACTGGGGGGGGATCGTCACAGATACGCAGTATTTT. Its protein is CASTNWGGIVTDTQYF.

The J gene is TRBJ1-4, the V gene TRBV9; D possibly corresponds to TRBD1 (5 bases). The CDR3 extends over 15 amino acids. Per the germline V gene, CDR1 is SGDLS and CDR2 is YYNGEE. V was pared by 4 bases and J by 8 bases, with 18 bases between. The CDR3 coding sequence is TGTGCCAGCAGCCTTACAGGTGCTTGGTGGGAAAAACTGTTTTTT. Translated, it gives CASSLTGAWWEKLFF.

This rearrangement joins TRBV19 to TRBJ2-1; TRBD2 matches 8 bases. Germline assignment: CDR1 LNHDA and CDR2 SQIVND (reference sequence). CDR3 size: 15 residues. V was clipped by 6 bases and J by 8 bases; unmatched bases: 12. This CDR3 reads CASRSGGAKGDEQFF. In nucleotides, the CDR3 is TGTGCCAGTAGATCGGGGGGGGCTAAAGGGGATGAGCAGTTCTTC. Based on the CDR3 plus reference TRBV19 and TRBJ2-1, the full variable domain is DGGITQSPKYLFRKEGQNVTLSCEQNLNHDAMYWYRQDPGQGLRLIYYSQIVNDFQKGDIAEGYSVSREKKESFPLTVTSAQKNPTAFYLCASRSGGAKGDEQFFGPGTRLTVL.

This clone was detected only a few times. The chain joins TRBV14 to TRBJ1-4; D unresolved. CDR3 length: 17 amino acids. Trimming took 0 bases from V and 6 from J, leaving 17 bases between them. Germline assignment: CDR1 SGHDN and CDR2 FVKESK. CDR3 in DNA: TGTGCCAGCAGCCAAGACTCATCGGGCCGCTTAGATGAAAAACTGTTTTTT. Encoded protein: CASSQDSSGRLDEKLFF.

This clone was detected a few times. The chain is built from TRBV28 and TRBJ1-1, with D tentatively TRBD1 (5 bases). Between the trimmed V and J ends, which lost 7 bases and 0 bases, there was a span of 24 bases. The germline gives CDR1 MDHEN, CDR2 SYDVKM. CDR3 size: 18 residues. CDR3 bases: TGTGCCAGCAAATTTCCTCGAACAGTTGGGGGAATGAACACTGAAGCTTTCTTT. Translated: CASKFPRTVGGMNTEAFF.

The chain is built from TRBV20-1 and TRBJ2-1; unclear D gene. The germline gives CDR1 DFQATT, CDR2 SNEGSKA (reference sequence). The CDR3 loop spans 11 amino acids. The V end was cut by 4 bases, the J end by 4 bases, with 5 bases between. The CDR3 spells CSANSYNEQFF. The CDR3, as DNA: TGCAGTGCTAACAGTTACAATGAGCAGTTCTTC.

The V and J genes are TRBV7-9 and TRBJ1-1; perhaps TRBD1 as D (5 bases). CDR3 length: 14 amino acids. Trimming stripped 6 bases from V and 6 bases from J, with 17 bases between. CDR1 and CDR2 (germline): SEHNR, FQNEAQ (reference sequence). The CDR3 region has the DNA TGTGCCAGCAGTCCGACAGAGGTAATCTCTGAAGCTTTCTTT. This gives the protein CASSPTEVISEAFF.

The CDR3 sequence: CASLRDSPYEQYF. CDR3 bases: TGTGCCAGCTTGCGGGACAGCCCTTACGAGCAGTACTTC. V gene TRBV6-1 combines with J gene TRBJ2-7; TRBD1 might be the D (7 bases). Trimming cost V 8 bases and J 4 bases, with 15 bases left between them. Germline V gene lookup returns CDR1 MNHNS and CDR2 SASEGT. CDR3 length: 13 residues.

This sequence joins TRBV5-6 and TRBJ2-7, with D possibly TRBD1 on 5 matching bases. The V and J ends lost 3 bases and 4 bases respectively, with 8 bases between them. The germline CDR1 and CDR2 sequences are SGHDT and YYEEEE. This CDR3 contains 12 residues. CDR3 coding DNA: TGTGCCAGCAGCTATACAGGTTACGAGCAGTACTTC. Translation: CASSYTGYEQYF.